This T cell receptor (beta chain) emerged from a study of T cell responses to AZD1222 COVID-19 vaccine. Overall study findings and caveats: Vaccine-related CD4 TCRs covered spike, predominating at 160-218 and 743-854. Most donors were white British, females outnumbered males, and clonal diversity was possibly underestimated.

The CDR3 is 16 amino acids. The V gene end was trimmed by 3 bases and the J gene end by 1 base; junction bases not matched to a gene: 5. Germline values: CDR1 MDHEN, CDR2 SYDVKM. The protocol was immunoSEQ multiplex PCR, while the TCRdb copy is restricted to in-frame clones and leaves out a portion. The profile shows roughly 28,000 clones, approximately 88% of them singletons. Comment on this clone: Its antigen is undetermined.

The TCR comes from an adult in good health. Sequencing used peripheral blood, obtained on day 0 of AZD1222 vaccination. The V and J genes are TRBV28 and TRBJ1-1, with 10 nucleotides matching TRBD1. The CDR3 coding sequence is TGTGCCAGCAGTTTGACAGGGGGCAGGGGGAACACTGAAGCTTTCTTT. Translating gives CASSLTGGRGNTEAFF. The variable domain in full, completed from reference TRBV28 and TRBJ1-1, reads DVKVTQSSRYLVKRTGEKVFLECVQDMDHENMFWYRQDPGLGLRLIYFSYDVKMKEKGDIPEGYSVSREKKERFSLILESASTNQTSMYLCASSLTGGRGNTEAFFGQGTRLTVV.